This T cell receptor beta chain emerged from a study of a mutant IDH1 vaccine in newly diagnosed glioma. Study summary: Vaccination began 4-6 weeks post radiotherapy alone, or with temozolomide cycles.

Regarding time point: week 47, end of study. One vaccine dose held 300 ug of mutant IDH1 20-mer peptide and came with topical imiquimod. With 5 bases removed from V and 5 bases from J, the gap between germline ends came to 7 bases. Per germline, CDR1 SGHTA and CDR2 FQGNSA. CDR3 length equals 11 residues. Turning to this clone: Its antigen is not identified.

Profiling relied on immunoSEQ multiplex PCR, and the TCRdb table lists in-frame clones only, not all of them. The repertoire has over 75,000 clones, about 81% of them found once; the top ten carry about 5.7%. This TCR was recovered from a man aged 40-49 years with glioma. J is TRBJ2-7 and V is TRBV7-2; D is possibly TRBD1 or TRBD2 (5 bases each). Material: PBMCs, obtained from a glioma patient whose treatment included an IDH1 peptide vaccine. The DNA of the CDR3 is TGTGCCAGCAGCCGGGGACACGAGCAGTACTTC. As protein: CASSRGHEQYF. Combining the CDR3 with reference TRBV7-2 and TRBJ2-7 gives the whole variable domain GAGVSQSPSNKVTEKGKDVELRCDPISGHTALYWYRQSLGQGLEFLIYFQGNSAPDKSGLPSDRFSAERTGGSVSTLTIQRTQQEDSAVYLCASSRGHEQYFGPGTRLTVT.